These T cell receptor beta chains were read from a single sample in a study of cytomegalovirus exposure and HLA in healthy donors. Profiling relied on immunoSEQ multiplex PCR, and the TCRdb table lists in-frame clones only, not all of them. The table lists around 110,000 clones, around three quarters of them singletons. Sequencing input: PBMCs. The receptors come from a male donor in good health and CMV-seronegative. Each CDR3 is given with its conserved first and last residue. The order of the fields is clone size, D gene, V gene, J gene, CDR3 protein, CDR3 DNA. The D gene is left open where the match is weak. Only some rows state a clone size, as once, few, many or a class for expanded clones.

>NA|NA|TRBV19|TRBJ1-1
CASNPGNAVTEAFF
TGTGCCAGTAACCCAGGGAATGCGGTCACTGAAGCTTTCTTT
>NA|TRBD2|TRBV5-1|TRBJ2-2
CASKPSRLAGELKTGELFF
TGCGCCAGCAAACCTTCCCGACTAGCGGGAGAACTTAAGACCGGGGAGCTGTTTTTT
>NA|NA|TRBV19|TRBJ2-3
CASSIGLASTDTQYF
TGTGCCAGTAGTATTGGGCTGGCTAGCACAGATACGCAGTATTTT
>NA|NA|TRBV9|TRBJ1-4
CASSVALSPTSEKLFF
TGTGCCAGCAGCGTAGCTTTATCGCCCACATCTGAAAAACTGTTTTTT
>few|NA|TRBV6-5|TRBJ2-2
CASSSIPGQNTGELFF
TGTGCCAGCAGTTCTATCCCGGGACAAAACACCGGGGAGCTGTTTTTT
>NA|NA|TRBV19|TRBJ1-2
CAVWDFINYGYTF
TGTGCCGTTTGGGACTTTATTAACTATGGCTACACCTTC
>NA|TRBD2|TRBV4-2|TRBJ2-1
CASSQATGTSGRQEQFF
TGTGCCAGCAGCCAAGCAACCGGGACTAGCGGGAGACAGGAGCAGTTCTTC
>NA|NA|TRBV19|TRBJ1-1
CASSIGNYGGAEAFF
TGTGCCAGTAGTATCGGGAACTACGGTGGGGCTGAAGCTTTCTTT
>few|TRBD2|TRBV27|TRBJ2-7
CASSLVAGMYEQYF
TGTGCCAGCAGTTTGGTAGCGGGAATGTACGAGCAGTACTTC
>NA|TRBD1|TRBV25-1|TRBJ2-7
CASSVPGDRGKQYF
TGTGCCAGCAGTGTCCCCGGGGACAGGGGTAAGCAGTACTTC
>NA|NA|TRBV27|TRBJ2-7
CASSYQGTLNPYEQYF
TGTGCCAGCAGTTACCAGGGGACCCTTAACCCTTACGAGCAGTACTTC
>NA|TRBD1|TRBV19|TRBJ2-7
CASSPGQGPYEQYF
TGTGCCAGTAGCCCGGGACAGGGTCCTTACGAGCAGTACTTC
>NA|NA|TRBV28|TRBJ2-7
CASSSRTSEQYF
TGTGCCAGCAGTTCACGAACATCCGAGCAGTACTTC
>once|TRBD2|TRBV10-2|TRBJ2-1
CASSDSLAGVNYNEQFF
TGCGCCAGCAGTGACAGTCTAGCGGGAGTCAACTACAATGAGCAGTTCTTC
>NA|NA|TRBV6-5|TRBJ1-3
CASTPTGSGNTIYF
TGTGCCAGCACCCCAACAGGCTCTGGAAACACCATATATTTT
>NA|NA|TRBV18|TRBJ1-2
CASSPTYDVGTTGYTF
TGTGCCAGCTCACCGACCTATGATGTGGGGACTACTGGCTACACCTTC
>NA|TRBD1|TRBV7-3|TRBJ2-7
CASSRWGTDYEQYF
TGTGCCAGCAGCCGATGGGGGACAGACTACGAGCAGTACTTC
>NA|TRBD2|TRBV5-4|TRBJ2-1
CASSFPGLADNEQFF
TGTGCCAGCAGCTTTCCGGGACTAGCTGACAATGAGCAGTTCTTC
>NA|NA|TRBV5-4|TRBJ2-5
CASSDTGEQYF
TGTGCCAGCAGCGACACGGGGGAGCAGTACTTC
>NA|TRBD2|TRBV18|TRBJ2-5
CASSPPILAGGFQETQYF
TGTGCCAGCTCACCACCTATACTAGCGGGAGGTTTCCAAGAGACCCAGTACTTC